This TCR beta chain was profiled in a study of CD8 T cells in ankylosing spondylitis. Whole-study findings and limits: Made up of under 10 highly homologous variants, a TCR beta motif appeared characteristic of ankylosing spondylitis blood.

MiXCR, applied by TCRdb to the 5' RACE reads, yields one record per CDR3 protein. The sample yields roughly 670,000 distinct CDR3 sequences, 15% to 20% seen once. This CDR3 is built from 15 residues. Losses at the gene ends were 6 bases for V and 5 bases for J; bases not matched to a gene: 9. As regards this clonotype: The target antigen is unknown.

This rearrangement joins TRBV12-3 or TRBV12-4 to TRBJ2-5; TRBD2 agrees at 10 bases. Sequencing used blood, either unsorted or a sorted T cell fraction (not recorded which). The receptor's source is a male donor with ankylosing spondylitis. CDR3 bases: TGTGCCAGCAGAACAGGAGCGGGGGGGAGGGAGACCCAGTACTTC. It codes for CASRTGAGGRETQYF.